Reported below is one T cell receptor beta chain. Patients selected for sequencing had displayed CD8+CD57+ cell expansion by flow cytometry. This sample was taken from a study of CD8+CD57+ T cells in acquired aplastic anemia. Profiles of TCR beta VDJ and CDR3 were generated from a genomic DNA template. TCRdb fed the reads into MiXCR, producing one record per CDR3 protein. The repertoire includes around 200,000 distinct CDR3 sequences, around half of them detected once, and about 1.8% sits in the top ten. This receptor was obtained from a human donor with aplastic anemia. The specimen was sorted CD4+, CD8+, or CD8+CD57+ T cells (not recorded which) from PBMCs.

The CDR3: CASSYGQGAGDEQYF. CDR3 in DNA: TGTGCCAGCAGCTATGGACAGGGGGCAGGGGACGAGCAGTACTTC. This chain links TRBV5-4 with TRBJ2-7; 11 bases fit TRBD1. The CDR3 length is 15 residues. Germline trimming cut 3 bases from V and 5 bases from J; bases unmatched to any gene: 7. Germline-derived CDR1 and CDR2 are SGHNT and YYREEE (reference sequence).